This record looks at one TCR beta chain sequence and its context. Its antigen is still unknown. The sample comes from a study of T cell responses to AZD1222 COVID-19 vaccine. General study results and limits: White British ancestry dominated among donors, who included more females, and clonal diversity was possibly underestimated.

Some clones are missing from TCRdb's copy, which holds only in-frame ones; the method was immunoSEQ multiplex PCR. The sample records more than 75,000 clones, around 82% being singletons. This CDR3 is 16 amino acids long. Germline values: CDR1 MDHEN, CDR2 SYDVKM. The V and J ends lost 2 bases and 0 bases respectively, with 11 bases between them. The sequences come from peripheral blood, collected 28 days after the second AZD1222 dose. This sequence originates from an adult who received the AZD1222 COVID-19 vaccine. The V and J genes are TRBV28 and TRBJ1-3; D is undetermined. In DNA, the CDR3 is TGTGCCAGCAGTTTACCTTTAGAGAGCTCTGGAAACACCATATATTTT. Residues: CASSLPLESSGNTIYF. Combining the CDR3 with reference TRBV28 and TRBJ1-3 gives the whole variable domain DVKVTQSSRYLVKRTGEKVFLECVQDMDHENMFWYRQDPGLGLRLIYFSYDVKMKEKGDIPEGYSVSREKKERFSLILESASTNQTSMYLCASSLPLESSGNTIYFGEGSWLTVV.